What follows describes a single T cell receptor (beta chain). TCRdb reprocessed the 5' RACE reads via MiXCR and lists one record per CDR3 protein. The data contain tens of thousands of distinct CDR3 sequences, around 15% of them seen just once; the ten biggest clones take up approximately 4.8%. This sample is drawn from a study of T cells of healthy individuals. V shed 5 bases and J shed 6 bases, with 20 bases lying between them. This CDR3 has 16 residues. The V gene's germline CDR1 is SEHNR and CDR2 FQNEAQ (reference sequence). The chain employs TRBV7-9 and TRBJ1-3; D unresolved. This TCR came from a human donor in good health. CDR3 residues: CASSPFWFGEKNTIYF. The DNA for the CDR3 is TGTGCCAGCAGCCCCTTTTGGTTCGGGGAAAAAAACACCATATATTTT.